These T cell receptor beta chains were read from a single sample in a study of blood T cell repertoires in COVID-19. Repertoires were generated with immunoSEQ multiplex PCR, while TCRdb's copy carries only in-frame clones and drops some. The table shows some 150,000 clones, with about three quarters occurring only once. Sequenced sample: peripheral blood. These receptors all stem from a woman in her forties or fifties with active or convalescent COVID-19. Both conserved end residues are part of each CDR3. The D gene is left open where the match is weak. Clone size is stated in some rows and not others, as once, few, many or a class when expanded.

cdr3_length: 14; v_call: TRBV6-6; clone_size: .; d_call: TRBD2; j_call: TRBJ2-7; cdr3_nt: TGTGCCAGCACCTCCGGGGGGGCGCTGAACGAGCAGTACTTC; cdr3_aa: CASTSGGALNEQYF
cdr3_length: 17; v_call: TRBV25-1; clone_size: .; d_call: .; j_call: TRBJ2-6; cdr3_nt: TGTGCCAGCCGGGGGGGGGACAGTATCTCTGGGGCCAACGTCCTGACTTTC; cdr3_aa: CASRGGDSISGANVLTF
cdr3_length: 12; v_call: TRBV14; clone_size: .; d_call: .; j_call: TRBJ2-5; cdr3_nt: TGTGCCAGCAGCCCAGACCTTAAGACCCAGTACTTC; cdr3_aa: CASSPDLKTQYF
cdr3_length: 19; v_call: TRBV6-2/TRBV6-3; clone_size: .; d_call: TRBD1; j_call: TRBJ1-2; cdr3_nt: TGTGCCAGCAGTCCGCTCCGGGACAGACAAAACCAACGATTATATGGCTACACCTTC; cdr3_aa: CASSPLRDRQNQRLYGYTF
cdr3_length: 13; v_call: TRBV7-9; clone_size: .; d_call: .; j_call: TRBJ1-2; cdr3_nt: TGTGCCAGCAGCGAAAGGGGCATCTATGGCTACACCTTC; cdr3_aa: CASSERGIYGYTF
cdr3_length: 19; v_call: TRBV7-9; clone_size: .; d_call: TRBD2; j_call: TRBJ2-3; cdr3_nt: TGTGCCAGCAGCCCGGGGACTAGCGGGGGGGCCACTAGCACAGATACGCAGTATTTT; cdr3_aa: CASSPGTSGGATSTDTQYF
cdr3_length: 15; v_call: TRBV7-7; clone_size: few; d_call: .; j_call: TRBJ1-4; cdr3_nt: TGTGCTAGCAGCTCCGCACCGGGAGAGAATGAAAAACTGTTTTTT; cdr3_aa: CASSSAPGENEKLFF
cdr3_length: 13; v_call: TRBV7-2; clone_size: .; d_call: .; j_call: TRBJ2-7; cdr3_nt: TGTGCCAGCAGCTTAGCCTTCCCCCCCGAGCAGTACTTC; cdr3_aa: CASSLAFPPEQYF
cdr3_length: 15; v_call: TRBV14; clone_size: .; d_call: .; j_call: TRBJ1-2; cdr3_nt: TGTGCCAGCAGCCAAGATTTGAATCAACTCTATGGCTACACCTTC; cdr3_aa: CASSQDLNQLYGYTF
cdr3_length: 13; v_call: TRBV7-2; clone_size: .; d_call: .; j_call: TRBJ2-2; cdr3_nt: TGTGCCAGCAGCCGTGACATGCCCGGGGAGCTGTTTTTT; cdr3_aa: CASSRDMPGELFF
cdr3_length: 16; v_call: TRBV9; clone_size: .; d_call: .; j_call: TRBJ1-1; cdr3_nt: TGTGCCAGCAGCGTAGAGGCCCGACTTTCGAACACTGAAGCTTTCTTT; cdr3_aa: CASSVEARLSNTEAFF
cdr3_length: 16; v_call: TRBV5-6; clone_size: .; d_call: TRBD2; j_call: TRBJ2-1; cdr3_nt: TGTGCCAGCAGTCATGGACTAGCGGGGGGCCGCAATGAGCAGTTCTTC; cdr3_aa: CASSHGLAGGRNEQFF
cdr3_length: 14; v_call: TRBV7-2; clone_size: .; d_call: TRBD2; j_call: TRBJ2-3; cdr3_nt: TGTGCCAGCAGCCCACTAGCGGGAACAGATACGCAGTATTTT; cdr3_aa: CASSPLAGTDTQYF
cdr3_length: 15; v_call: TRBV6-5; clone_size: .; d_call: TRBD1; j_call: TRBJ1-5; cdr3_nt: TGTGCCAGCAGTCGGACAGGGAAAAGCAATCAGCCCCAGCATTTT; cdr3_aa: CASSRTGKSNQPQHF
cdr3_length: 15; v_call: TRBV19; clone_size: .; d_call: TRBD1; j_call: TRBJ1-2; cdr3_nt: TGTGCCAGTAGCAACGCGGGACAGGGGGCGGGAGGCTACACCTTC; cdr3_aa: CASSNAGQGAGGYTF
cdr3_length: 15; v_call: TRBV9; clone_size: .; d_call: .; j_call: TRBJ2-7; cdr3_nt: TGTGCCAGCAGCGTAGCCATACCACTAGCCCGCGAGCAGTACTTC; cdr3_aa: CASSVAIPLAREQYF
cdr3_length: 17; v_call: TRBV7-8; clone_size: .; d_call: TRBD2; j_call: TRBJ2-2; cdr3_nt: TGTGCCAGCAGCTTAGGGGGACTAGCGGCCAACACCGGGGAGCTGTTTTTT; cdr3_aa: CASSLGGLAANTGELFF
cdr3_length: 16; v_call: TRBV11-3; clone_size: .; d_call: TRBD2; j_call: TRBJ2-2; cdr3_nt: TGTGCCAGCAGCTTAGGCCAGGCGGGGGGCACCGGGGAGCTGTTTTTT; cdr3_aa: CASSLGQAGGTGELFF
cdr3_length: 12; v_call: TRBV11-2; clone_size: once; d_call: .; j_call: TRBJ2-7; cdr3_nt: TGTGCCAGCAGAGGGCAGGGCTACGAGCAGTACTTC; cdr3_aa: CASRGQGYEQYF
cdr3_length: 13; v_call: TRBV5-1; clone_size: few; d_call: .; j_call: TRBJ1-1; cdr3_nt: TGCGCCAGCAGTCCCACACCGAACACTGAAGCTTTCTTT; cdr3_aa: CASSPTPNTEAFF
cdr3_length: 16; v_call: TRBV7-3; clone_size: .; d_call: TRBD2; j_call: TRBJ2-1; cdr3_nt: TGTGCCAGCAGCTTAACGTTGGGCGGGGGCTACAATGAGCAGTTCTTC; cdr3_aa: CASSLTLGGGYNEQFF
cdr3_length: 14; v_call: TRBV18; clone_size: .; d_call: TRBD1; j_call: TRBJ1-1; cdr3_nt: TGTGCCAGCTCGGCCGGGACAGGGACAACTGAAGCTTTCTTT; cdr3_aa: CASSAGTGTTEAFF
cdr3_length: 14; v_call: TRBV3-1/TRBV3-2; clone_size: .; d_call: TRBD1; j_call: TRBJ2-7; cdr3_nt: TGTGCCAGCAGCCTGTCGACAGGGTCCTACGAGCAGTACTTC; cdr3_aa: CASSLSTGSYEQYF
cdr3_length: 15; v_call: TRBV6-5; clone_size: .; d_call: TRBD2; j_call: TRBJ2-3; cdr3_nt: TGTGCCAGCAGCGTCGGCGGGGGGGGCACAGATACGCAGTATTTT; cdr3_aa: CASSVGGGGTDTQYF
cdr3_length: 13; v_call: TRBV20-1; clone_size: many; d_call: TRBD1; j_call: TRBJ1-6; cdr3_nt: TGCAGTGCTCGTGGGACAGCGGATTCACCCCTCCACTTT; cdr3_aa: CSARGTADSPLHF
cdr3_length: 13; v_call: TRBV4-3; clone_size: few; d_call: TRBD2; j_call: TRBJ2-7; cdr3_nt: TGCGCCAGCAGCGGACTAGCGGGGAACGAGCAGTACTTC; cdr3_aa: CASSGLAGNEQYF